The 17 T cell receptor beta chains reported below all come from one sample, sequenced in a study of breast tumors, draining lymph nodes, adjacent tissues. Axillary draining lymph nodes of breast cancer patients supplied the node samples. TCRdb analysed the multiplex PCR reads with MiXCR anew, one entry per CDR3 protein. The profile shows approximately 190,000 distinct CDR3 sequences, 25% to 40% of them singletons. Material: axillary lymph node tissue. These receptors were collected from a female donor with breast cancer. Some clones in this sample may be carry-over from other donors' samples.

Points on this clonotype: This CDR3 fails to terminate in the conserved phenylalanine or tryptophan, so it likely reflects a read error. The DNA is omitted, as the CDR3 cannot be located on it reliably, and the CDR3 follows TCRdb's listing. The V gene is TRBV19, the J gene TRBJ2-1; the table's D call of TRBD1 was not tested on the DNA. Germline CDR1 LNHDA, CDR2 SQIVND (reference sequence). Counting both end residues, the CDR3 totals 15 amino acids. The CDR3 sequence is CASRRGLSSYNEQLS.

This clonotype was observed many times. CDR3 sequence (DNA): TGTGCCAGCAGCGTGGGGCCCCTCGCCACCGGGGAGCTGTTTTTT. Protein: CASSVGPLATGELFF. The V and J genes are TRBV9 and TRBJ2-2, with a tentative D call TRBD1 (5 bases). The germline CDR1 and CDR2 sequences are SGDLS and YYNGEE. V lost 2 bases to trimming and J lost 4 bases, with 12 bases between them. This CDR3 is 15 amino acids long.

The table lists this clonotype with many counts. The chain is built from TRBV6-5 and TRBJ2-2; a weak D match, TRBD2 (6 bases). This CDR3 comprises 15 residues. Germline CDR1 and CDR2: MNHEY and SVGAGI. V was cut by 7 bases and J by 7 bases, with 19 bases left in between. The CDR3 reads CASKGVGGPVGELFF. CDR3 DNA: TGTGCCAGCAAAGGGGTGGGGGGACCGGTCGGGGAGCTGTTTTTT.

This clonotype has at least ten counts. The rearrangement joins TRBV5-8 to TRBJ1-3; no firm D call. V shed 4 bases and J shed 0 bases, with 20 bases lying between them. The CDR3 length is 18 residues. CDR1 SGHTS and CDR2 YDEGEE come from the germline V gene. The CDR3 sequence: CASSPVGGQPYSGNTIYF. In DNA, the CDR3 is TGTGCCAGCAGCCCCGTGGGTGGGCAGCCCTACTCTGGAAACACCATATATTTT.

The chain carries TRBV29-1 and TRBJ1-5; 7 positions match TRBD1. This CDR3 comprises 12 residues. Per the germline V gene, CDR1 is SQVTM and CDR2 is ANQGSEA. The CDR3 reads CSETGLNQPQHF. The CDR3 DNA reads TGCAGTGAGACAGGGCTCAATCAGCCCCAGCATTTT.

This clonotype has only a few counts. The chain has TRBV6-5 and TRBJ2-1; tentatively, D is TRBD1 or TRBD2 (5 bases each). There are 16 residues in the CDR3. From germline, CDR1 is MNHEY and CDR2 SVGAGI. With 6 bases removed from V and 0 bases from J, the gap between germline ends came to 15 bases. This chain's CDR3 is CASRLGEFSSYNEQFF. The CDR3 region has the DNA TGTGCCAGCAGACTGGGGGAATTCAGCTCCTACAATGAGCAGTTCTTC.

The chain carries TRBV4-3 and TRBJ2-2; TRBD2 matches at 9 bases. V gave up 5 bases and J gave up 9 bases; unmatched junction bases: 13. CDR3 size: 16 residues. From germline, CDR1 is LGHNA and CDR2 YSLEER. This chain's CDR3 is CASSSRASGIVRELFF. The CDR3 DNA is TGCGCCAGCAGCTCCCGTGCTAGCGGGATTGTCAGGGAGCTGTTTTTT.

This clonotype occurred a few times. The chain links TRBV20-1 to TRBJ2-7; 13 bases line up with TRBD2. The CDR3 extends over 14 amino acids. Germline V gene sequence: CDR1 DFQATT, CDR2 SNEGSKA (reference sequence). After removal of 6 bases from V and 6 bases from J, the junction contained 8 bases not matched to a gene. DNA for the CDR3: TGCAGTGCCAGAAGGACTAGCGGGAGTTCCGAGCAGTACTTC. Translated: CSARRTSGSSEQYF.

This clonotype was observed at least ten times. The chain recombines TRBV19 with TRBJ1-5, with a possible D match to TRBD1 (5 bases). V lost 5 bases, J lost 5 bases, and 22 bases lay in between. CDR3 size: 17 residues. CDR1 LNHDA and CDR2 SQIVND come from the germline V gene (reference sequence). CDR3 bases: TGTGCCAGTAGTTCCCTGGAGGGGAGGGGCTTCTATCAGCCCCAGCATTTT. Protein sequence: CASSSLEGRGFYQPQHF.

Details on this clonotype: Since no conserved phenylalanine or tryptophan closes the CDR3, a read error is the likely cause. The limits of the CDR3 on the DNA are not certain, so only TCRdb's listed CDR3 is given. The chain links TRBV5-1 to TRBJ1-4. CDR1 is SGHRS and CDR2 is YFSETQ in the germline V gene. The CDR3 numbers 8 amino acids, ends counted. The CDR3 sequence: CASSLESS.

This clonotype was counted many times. The CDR3 reads CASSLSSLGRNEQFF. In DNA, the CDR3 is TGTGCCAGCAGCCTATCGAGCCTCGGTCGCAATGAGCAGTTCTTC. The chain joins TRBV7-2 to TRBJ2-1; unclear D gene. The V end was cut by 5 bases, the J end by 6 bases, with 17 bases between. CDR3 length: 15 amino acids. CDR1 and CDR2 (germline): SGHTA, FQGNSA.

A remark on this clonotype: A single base separates this from a much larger clone, so it may be a read error. Here the CDR3 reads CSAETRTSGRANEQFF. CDR3 nucleotide sequence: TGCAGTGCTGAAACACGGACTAGCGGGAGGGCCAATGAGCAGTTCTTC. The genes are TRBV20-1 and TRBJ2-1, with 15 bases fitting TRBD2. CDR3 length equals 16 residues. V shed 5 bases and J 6 bases; nucleotides not matched to a gene: 8. CDR1 is DFQATT, CDR2 SNEGSKA, per germline (reference sequence).

Turning to this clonotype: A much larger clone lies one base from this, so it may be a read error. The chain joins TRBV6-6 to TRBJ2-5, with TRBD2 identical over 10 bases. With V trimmed by 5 bases and J by 5 bases, 8 bases remained unmatched. The CDR3 has 15 residues. Germline CDR1 and CDR2: MNHNY and SVGAGI (reference sequence). The CDR3 DNA follows: TGTGCCAGCAGTCATCTAGCGGGAGTGGGGGAGACCCAGTACTTC. It codes for CASSHLAGVGETQYF.

The sample holds many counts of this clonotype. The rearrangement links TRBV5-1 to TRBJ2-6; D uncertain. Germline V lookup: CDR1 SGHRS, CDR2 YFSETQ. Trimming removed 0 bases from V and 0 bases from J, with 13 bases in between. The CDR3 is 18 amino acids. The CDR3 protein is CASSLGARALSGANVLTF. The CDR3 nucleotides read TGCGCCAGCAGCTTGGGAGCCCGGGCCCTCTCTGGGGCCAACGTCCTGACTTTC.

The genes are TRBV5-4 and TRBJ2-3; no clear D. This CDR3 has 16 amino acids. The V end lost 3 bases, the J end lost 3 bases, and 17 bases lay between the germline ends. From germline, CDR1 is SGHNT and CDR2 YYREEE (reference sequence). The CDR3 DNA sequence: TGTGCCAGCAGCTGGGGAATCCGGGCAGAGACAGATACGCAGTATTTT. It yields the protein CASSWGIRAETDTQYF.

There are many counts of this clonotype. The chain combines TRBV6-6 with TRBJ2-7, with no clear D. V was trimmed by 8 bases and J by 2 bases, leaving 10 bases between them. The germline gives CDR1 MNHNY, CDR2 SVGAGI (reference sequence). The CDR3 has 12 amino acids. The CDR3 is CASQTPTYEQYF. CDR3 sequence (DNA): TGTGCCAGCCAAACTCCGACCTACGAGCAGTACTTC.

This chain uses TRBV6-5 with TRBJ2-1, with TRBD1 matching 11 bases. The CDR3 runs 15 residues. The V segment lost 5 bases and the J segment 6 bases; nucleotides outside the gene matches: 6. Germline CDR1 is MNHEY and CDR2 is SVGAGI. CDR3 in DNA: TGTGCCAGCAGTCACGCGGGGACAGGGGGCAATGAGCAGTTCTTC. The encoded protein is CASSHAGTGGNEQFF.